These T cell receptor beta chains were read from a single sample in a study of T cell responses to AZD1222 COVID-19 vaccine. The assay was immunoSEQ multiplex PCR, and TCRdb's table has in-frame clones only and misses some. The table lists approximately 170,000 clones, approximately 90% of them singletons. This sample comprised peripheral blood, obtained 28 days after the second AZD1222 dose. These TCRs come from an adult who received the AZD1222 COVID-19 vaccine. CDR3s include the opening cysteine and the closing phenylalanine or tryptophan. D genes are given only for firm matches. Clone size appears in some rows only: once, few, many, or a class for an expanded clone.

j_gene | v_gene | d_gene | abundance | CDR3aa | CDR3nt
TRBJ1-4 | TRBV9 | NA | few | CASSVGGNNEKLFF | TGTGCCAGCAGCGTAGGGGGAAATAATGAAAAACTGTTTTTT
TRBJ2-2 | TRBV9 | TRBD2 | NA | CASSARGTGELFF | TGTGCCAGCAGCGCGCGGGGGACCGGGGAGCTGTTTTTT
TRBJ2-2 | TRBV7-9 | NA | NA | CASSPRLANTGELFF | TGTGCCAGCAGCCCAAGACTAGCGAACACCGGGGAGCTGTTTTTT
TRBJ1-6 | TRBV6-5 | NA | NA | CASMGRTVSGSPLHF | TGTGCCAGCATGGGAAGGACAGTGAGTGGTTCACCCCTCCACTTT
TRBJ2-7 | TRBV6-5 | TRBD1 | NA | CASIEDRVSNEQYF | TGTGCCAGCATAGAGGACAGGGTTAGTAACGAGCAGTACTTC
TRBJ2-1 | TRBV2 | TRBD2 | NA | CASSSSGGLYNEQFF | TGTGCCAGCAGTTCTAGCGGGGGCCTCTACAATGAGCAGTTCTTC
TRBJ2-2 | TRBV3-1/TRBV3-2 | TRBD2 | NA | CASSQDSVAGGPRTGELFF | TGTGCCAGCAGCCAAGATTCGGTAGCGGGGGGGCCGCGAACCGGGGAGCTGTTTTTT
TRBJ2-5 | TRBV18 | NA | NA | CASSPPAAGETQYF | TGTGCCAGCTCACCACCGGCCGCCGGGGAGACCCAGTACTTC
TRBJ1-6 | TRBV3-1/TRBV3-2 | NA | NA | CASSQEGHFTSSYNSPLHF | TGTGCCAGCAGCCAAGAGGGACATTTTACTAGCTCCTATAATTCACCCCTCCACTTT
TRBJ1-2 | TRBV20-1 | NA | few | CSARNYGYTF | TGCAGTGCTCGTAACTATGGCTACACCTTC
TRBJ1-1 | TRBV3-1/TRBV3-2 | NA | NA | CASSQDGGGGTEAFF | TGTGCCAGCAGCCAAGATGGGGGGGGCGGGACTGAAGCTTTCTTT
TRBJ1-5 | TRBV6-4 | TRBD1 | NA | CARPGQGWWQPQHF | TGTGCCCGGCCCGGACAGGGATGGTGGCAGCCCCAGCATTTT
TRBJ2-5 | TRBV6-2/TRBV6-3 | TRBD2 | NA | CASSYRYPGTSGDLGTQYF | TGTGCCAGCAGTTACCGTTACCCCGGGACTAGCGGGGATCTGGGGACCCAGTACTTC
TRBJ2-4 | TRBV19 | NA | NA | CASSIDIRGGKNIQYF | TGTGCCAGTAGTATAGATATCAGGGGAGGAAAAAACATTCAGTACTTC
TRBJ1-4 | TRBV7-8 | TRBD1 | NA | CASSLGQGHEKLFF | TGTGCCAGCAGCTTGGGACAGGGCCATGAAAAACTGTTTTTT
TRBJ2-7 | TRBV15 | NA | NA | CATSLVFSYEQYF | TGTGCCACCAGTTTGGTCTTCTCCTACGAGCAGTACTTC